A single sample gave rise to the 2 T cell receptor beta chains below, sequenced in a study of a mutant IDH1 vaccine in newly diagnosed glioma. Time point denoted: week 5, during vaccination. Vaccine doses each comprised 300 ug of mutant IDH1 20-mer peptide, with topical imiquimod. Data came from immunoSEQ multiplex PCR; TCRdb stores just in-frame clones and leaves some out. The table has almost 30,000 clones, around 90% seen once. For these receptors, no antigen is known. This sample comprised peripheral blood mononuclear cells (PBMCs), obtained from a glioma patient whose treatment included an IDH1 peptide vaccine. The receptors come from a woman aged 40 to 50 with glioma. Some clones in this sample may be carry-over from other donors' samples.

This clone was counted a few times. The gene calls are TRBV19 and TRBJ1-6; D is perhaps TRBD1 (5 bases). The germline V and J ends were trimmed by 7 bases and 3 bases, with 16 bases remaining between them. Germline V gene lookup returns CDR1 LNHDA and CDR2 SQIVND (reference sequence). The CDR3 length is 16 residues. In DNA form, the CDR3 reads TGTGCCAGTAATAAAGGGACCGGGAGCTATAATTCACCCCTCCACTTT. Translation: CASNKGTGSYNSPLHF. The full variable domain, its missing parts supplied by reference TRBV19 and TRBJ1-6, is DGGITQSPKYLFRKEGQNVTLSCEQNLNHDAMYWYRQDPGQGLRLIYYSQIVNDFQKGDIAEGYSVSREKKESFPLTVTSAQKNPTAFYLCASNKGTGSYNSPLHFGNGTRLTVT.

The rearrangement joins TRBV19 to TRBJ2-7; no firm D call. CDR1 is LNHDA, CDR2 SQIVND, per germline (reference sequence). Trimming removed 3 bases from V and 7 bases from J, with 19 bases in between. The CDR3 length is 15 residues. CDR3 loop: CASSMGKTPREEQYF. The CDR3 DNA reads as TGTGCCAGTAGTATGGGAAAAACGCCCCGCGAGGAGCAGTACTTC.